The 26 T cell receptor beta chains below were found in one sample sequenced in a study of blood T cell repertoires in COVID-19. Libraries were prepared by immunoSEQ multiplex PCR; TCRdb keeps only in-frame clonotypes and omits some of them. The table includes 310,000 or so clones, around 86% detected once. Sequences were obtained from peripheral blood. These receptors all stem from a man aged 50-59 years with active or convalescent COVID-19.

The genes are TRBV19 and TRBJ2-3; no definite D call. Germline-derived CDR1 and CDR2 are LNHDA and SQIVND (reference sequence). V was shortened by 2 bases and J by 6 bases, with 3 bases between the two germline ends. The CDR3 length is 11 residues. The CDR3 region is CASSISDTQYF. The CDR3, as DNA: TGTGCCAGTAGTATATCGGATACGCAGTATTTT.

V and J are TRBV27 and TRBJ2-5; TRBD1 aligns across 7 bases. CDR1 is MNHEY, CDR2 SMNVEV, per germline (reference sequence). Germline trimming cut 2 bases from V and 2 bases from J; bases unmatched to any gene: 5. The CDR3 consists of 15 residues. In nucleotides, the CDR3 is TGTGCCAGCAGTTTACAGGCAGGGGGACAAGAGACCCAGTACTTC. Its protein is CASSLQAGGQETQYF.

The J gene is TRBJ1-4, the V gene TRBV3-1 (or the pseudogene TRBV3-2); the match to TRBD1 covers 7 bases. Germline CDR1 and CDR2: LGHDT and YNNKEL (reference sequence). V was clipped by 4 bases and J by 7 bases; unmatched bases: 15. CDR3 length: 17 amino acids. DNA of the CDR3: TGTGCCAGCAGCCTCTGGACAGGACAACTGGGGGGTGAAAAACTGTTTTTT. Residues: CASSLWTGQLGGEKLFF.

This chain joins TRBV6-1 and TRBJ1-4; D is ambiguous. The CDR3 runs to 13 residues. V was shortened by 1 base and J by 6 bases, with 6 bases between the two germline ends. Germline CDR1 reads MNHNS; CDR2 reads SASEGT. Here the CDR3 DNA reads TGTGCCAGCAGTGAAGTCAATTATGAAAAACTGTTTTTT. Protein: CASSEVNYEKLFF.

The genes are TRBV30 and TRBJ2-5; a possible D gene is TRBD2 (5 bases). The V end was cut by 5 bases, the J end by 1 base, with 17 bases between. CDR3 length: 15 amino acids. Germline CDR1 and CDR2: GTSNPN and SVGIG (reference sequence). CDR3 residues: CAWVDTGDTQETQYF. The CDR3 DNA follows: TGTGCCTGGGTCGACACCGGGGATACCCAAGAGACCCAGTACTTC. Combining the CDR3 with reference TRBV30 and TRBJ2-5 gives the whole variable domain SQTIHQWPATLVQPVGSPLSLECTVEGTSNPNLYWYRQAAGRGLQLLFYSVGIGQISSEVPQNLSASRPQDRQFILSSKKLLLSDSGFYLCAWVDTGDTQETQYFGPGTRLLVL.

CDR3 residues: CSVGQGGRGNQPQHF. In nucleotides, the CDR3 is TGCAGCGTGGGACAGGGTGGCCGTGGCAATCAGCCCCAGCATTTT. The chain uses TRBV29-1 and TRBJ1-5; 9 bases align to TRBD1. This CDR3 region has 15 residues. V trimming: 6 bases; J trimming: 2 bases; junction bases outside the gene matches: 8. The germline gives CDR1 SQVTM, CDR2 ANQGSEA.

The V gene is TRBV7-9, the J gene TRBJ1-1; D unclear. Deletions cut 5 bases from V and 2 bases from J, with 12 bases between. The V gene's germline CDR1 is SEHNR and CDR2 FQNEAQ (reference sequence). The CDR3 extends over 14 amino acids. CDR3 DNA sequence: TGTGCCAGCAGCATTGAGGAGGGCAACACTGAAGCTTTCTTT. It is translated as CASSIEEGNTEAFF.

The CDR3 loop is CASSLVGTAYNEQFF. For the CDR3, the DNA is TGCGCCAGCAGCTTGGTGGGGACAGCCTACAATGAGCAGTTCTTC. V and J are TRBV5-1 and TRBJ2-1; TRBD1 matches at 7 bases. V trimming: 0 bases; J trimming: 2 bases; junction bases outside the gene matches: 2. This CDR3 spans 15 amino acids. Germline values: CDR1 SGHRS, CDR2 YFSETQ.

This chain uses TRBV18 with TRBJ2-3; D unclear. V lost 0 bases, J lost 6 bases, and 7 bases lay in between. The length of the CDR3 is 13 residues. CDR1 and CDR2 from the germline V gene are KGHSH and LQKENI. This CDR3 is CASSPPLRDTQYF. The CDR3 DNA reads TGTGCCAGCTCACCACCGCTCAGGGATACGCAGTATTTT.

The V gene is TRBV3-1 (or the pseudogene TRBV3-2), the J gene TRBJ2-5; 8 bases fit TRBD2. CDR1 is LGHDT, CDR2 YNNKEL, per germline (reference sequence). V dropped 1 base and J dropped 1; count of bases not matched to a gene: 17. CDR3 length: 20 amino acids. CDR3 nucleotide sequence: TGTGCCAGCAGCCAAGGCTGCTGCCCGCCTAGCGGGCCCAGCCAAGAGACCCAGTACTTC. Protein sequence: CASSQGCCPPSGPSQETQYF.

The chain couples TRBV27 to TRBJ2-7, with D possibly TRBD1 on 5 matching bases. CDR1 and CDR2 (germline): MNHEY, SMNVEV (reference sequence). The CDR3 is 15 amino acids. Trimming shortened V by 4 bases and J by 2 bases, and 15 bases separated the two germline ends. The CDR3 loop reads CASSSKQESPYEQYF. CDR3 DNA: TGTGCCAGCAGTTCCAAACAGGAATCCCCCTACGAGCAGTACTTC.

This clone was counted once. The chain joins TRBV7-2 to TRBJ2-7, with TRBD1 matching 8 bases. This CDR3 comprises 15 residues. Germline assignment: CDR1 SGHTA and CDR2 FQGNSA. The junction had 9 bases not matched to a gene; V was cut back by 5 bases and J by 3 bases. This CDR3 is CASSPAGGPIYEQYF. CDR3 DNA sequence: TGTGCCAGCAGCCCAGCAGGGGGCCCCATCTACGAGCAGTACTTC. Full variable domain (remainder filled in from reference TRBV7-2 and TRBJ2-7): GAGVSQSPSNKVTEKGKDVELRCDPISGHTALYWYRQSLGQGLEFLIYFQGNSAPDKSGLPSDRFSAERTGGSVSTLTIQRTQQEDSAVYLCASSPAGGPIYEQYFGPGTRLTVT.

This clone came up a few times. The chain employs TRBV29-1 and TRBJ1-5; D possibly corresponds to TRBD1 (6 bases). Trimming removed 6 bases from V and 5 bases from J, with 14 bases in between. There are 13 residues in the CDR3. The germline CDR1 and CDR2 sequences are SQVTM and ANQGSEA. CDR3: CSVGTGRHQPQHF. In nucleotides, the CDR3 is TGCAGCGTCGGAACAGGGAGACATCAGCCCCAGCATTTT.

There are a few counts of this clone. The rearrangement uses TRBV5-4 and TRBJ1-2, with 8 bases matching TRBD1. Germline V gene data show CDR1 as SGHNT and CDR2 as YYREEE (reference sequence). V trimming: 4 bases; J trimming: 4 bases; junction bases outside the gene matches: 9. The CDR3 contains 15 residues. The CDR3 region has the DNA TGTGCCAGCAGCCCAGGACAGGGAGGCTCCTATGGCTACACCTTC. It encodes CASSPGQGGSYGYTF.

The chain is built from TRBV20-1 and TRBJ2-5; D call uncertain. V was clipped by 6 bases and J by 5 bases, with 10 bases between them. The CDR3 contains 11 residues. Looked up from germline, CDR1 is DFQATT and CDR2 is SNEGSKA (reference sequence). CDR3: CSAPDFETQYF. In nucleotides, the CDR3 is TGCAGTGCCCCAGACTTTGAGACCCAGTACTTC.

V and J are TRBV6-5 and TRBJ1-5; D uncertain. The germline CDR1 and CDR2 sequences are MNHEY and SVGAGI. Deletions cut 4 bases from V and 11 bases from J, with 15 bases between. The CDR3 length is 13 residues. The chain's CDR3 is CASSSTDLGSQHF. CDR3 coding DNA: TGTGCCAGCAGTTCCACCGACCTAGGCTCCCAGCATTTT.

There are a few counts of this clone. The V and J genes are TRBV2 and TRBJ2-2; D unclear. The CDR3 spans 14 residues. The V end was cut by 3 bases, the J end by 5 bases, with 10 bases between. Germline lookup yields CDR1 SNHLY and CDR2 FYNNEI. Here the CDR3 DNA reads TGTGCCAGCAGTGAGAGGCAGCTAACCGGGGAGCTGTTTTTT. Its protein is CASSERQLTGELFF.

Comments on this clone: The identical CDR3 is also encoded by other nucleotide sequences in the sample. V gene TRBV7-3 combines with J gene TRBJ1-1, with D hard to call. Trimming took 0 bases from V and 5 from J, leaving 7 bases between them. Germline V gene data show CDR1 as SGHTA and CDR2 as FQGTGA. The CDR3 length is 13 residues. The chain's CDR3 is CASSLTPRTEAFF. In nucleotides, the CDR3 is TGTGCCAGCAGCTTAACGCCTAGGACTGAAGCTTTCTTT. The entire variable domain, with the rest obtained from reference TRBV7-3 and TRBJ1-1, is as follows: GAGVSQTPSNKVTEKGKYVELRCDPISGHTALYWYRQSLGQGPEFLIYFQGTGAADDSGLPNDRFFAVRPEGSVSTLKIQRTERGDSAVYLCASSLTPRTEAFFGQGTRLTVV.

This chain joins TRBV28 and TRBJ1-1; D is ambiguous. V gave up 5 bases and J gave up 0 bases, with 10 bases separating them. Per germline, CDR1 MDHEN and CDR2 SYDVKM. The CDR3 runs to 14 residues. The CDR3 is CASSTPGLNTEAFF. The DNA of the CDR3 is TGTGCCAGCAGTACCCCGGGGTTGAACACTGAAGCTTTCTTT.

The DNA of the CDR3 is TGCAGCGTTGAGGTCAGGGAGGGCTATGGCTACACCTTC. It yields the protein CSVEVREGYGYTF. V gene TRBV29-1 combines with J gene TRBJ1-2; perhaps TRBD1 as D (5 bases). Trimming removed 3 bases from V and 4 bases from J, with 12 bases in between. This CDR3 region has 13 residues. The germline CDR1 and CDR2 sequences are SQVTM and ANQGSEA.

This clone was seen once. V and J are TRBV11-2 and TRBJ2-5, with 9 bases that match TRBD2. The CDR3 has 17 amino acids. Germline loops: CDR1 SGHAT, CDR2 FQNNGV. The V gene end was trimmed by 4 bases and the J gene end by 4 bases; junction bases not matched to a gene: 13. The CDR3 sequence is CASSSPAGTSFIETQYF. In DNA form, the CDR3 reads TGTGCCAGCAGCTCTCCGGCCGGGACTAGCTTTATAGAGACCCAGTACTTC.

J is TRBJ2-7 and V is TRBV28, with a possible D match to TRBD1 (5 bases). V was cut by 3 bases and J by 1 base, with 13 bases left in between. Looked up from germline, CDR1 is MDHEN and CDR2 is SYDVKM. CDR3 length: 15 residues. DNA of the CDR3: TGTGCCAGCAGTTTGTGGGGCTTGTTTTCCTACGAGCAGTACTTC. The encoded protein is CASSLWGLFSYEQYF. Looking up the rest from reference TRBV28 and TRBJ2-7 gives the full variable domain: DVKVTQSSRYLVKRTGEKVFLECVQDMDHENMFWYRQDPGLGLRLIYFSYDVKMKEKGDIPEGYSVSREKKERFSLILESASTNQTSMYLCASSLWGLFSYEQYFGPGTRLTVT.

The genes are TRBV5-4 and TRBJ1-4; 7 nucleotides agree with TRBD1. CDR3 length: 13 residues. Germline lookup yields CDR1 SGHNT and CDR2 YYREEE (reference sequence). J gave up 7 bases and V 4 bases, and 4 bases lay outside the gene matches. CDR3 region: CASSQGGGEKLFF. CDR3 coding DNA: TGTGCCAGCAGCCAGGGGGGTGGTGAAAAACTGTTTTTT.

The V gene is TRBV4-3, the J gene TRBJ2-3; TRBD1 agrees at 11 bases. Germline values: CDR1 LGHNA, CDR2 YSLEER. The CDR3 covers 17 residues. Trimming took 1 base from V and 3 from J; bases not matched to a gene: 6. This CDR3 is CASSQGEGTGGTDTQYF. CDR3 DNA sequence: TGCGCCAGCAGCCAAGGCGAGGGGACAGGGGGGACAGATACGCAGTATTTT.

The rearrangement uses TRBV19 and TRBJ1-2, with TRBD1 identical over 9 bases. CDR1 and CDR2 from the germline V gene are LNHDA and SQIVND (reference sequence). The CDR3 is made up of 15 amino acids. The ends lost 7 bases at V and 6 bases at J; junction bases unmatched: 12. DNA for the CDR3: TGTGCCAGTACCCACCGTGGACAGGGGAAAGATGGCTACACCTTC. Protein product: CASTHRGQGKDGYTF.

The rearrangement links TRBV7-2 to TRBJ2-7; TRBD2 matches at 11 bases. V was pared by 3 bases and J by 6 bases, with 10 bases of the junction left unmatched. The CDR3 length is 16 residues. CDR1 is SGHTA and CDR2 is FQGNSA in the germline V gene. The CDR3 bases are TGTGCCAGCAGCTTGGCACACGGGACTAGCGGAGGCGAGCAGTACTTC. It is translated as CASSLAHGTSGGEQYF.